Below are 17 T cell receptor beta chains sequenced from a single sample in a study of shared clonotypes between healthy human individuals. Produced via immunoSEQ multiplex PCR; TCRdb's table is partial and in-frame only. This table has roughly 700,000 clones, approximately 79% appearing once. Sample: memory CD4+ T cells sorted from blood. The sample's subset: CD45RA-negative fraction. These TCRs come from a woman in her thirties in good health.

The genes are TRBV28 and TRBJ2-3, with 10 positions matching TRBD1. This CDR3 spans 20 amino acids. The J segment lost 1 base and the V segment lost 5 bases, leaving 18 bases of the junction unmatched. Germline V gives CDR1 MDHEN, CDR2 SYDVKM. The CDR3 DNA is TGTGCCAGCAGTCCGACAGGGGGCCTCCTTCCTGCGTCTGGCACAGATACGCAGTATTTT. This encodes CASSPTGGLLPASGTDTQYF.

The rearrangement links TRBV28 to TRBJ2-7; D unresolved. Germline CDR1 reads MDHEN; CDR2 reads SYDVKM. The germline V and J ends were trimmed by 6 bases and 3 bases, with 15 bases remaining between them. This CDR3 contains 14 residues. Here the CDR3 reads CASRPSFTNYEQYF. The CDR3 DNA reads as TGTGCCAGCAGACCGTCATTTACCAACTACGAGCAGTACTTC.

This clone was seen a single time. This chain uses TRBV30 with TRBJ2-7, with D possibly matching TRBD1 (6 bases). The CDR3 runs to 13 residues. V was clipped by 1 base and J by 4 bases, with 11 bases between them. Germline-derived CDR1 and CDR2 are GTSNPN and SVGIG (reference sequence). The CDR3 bases are TGTGCCTGGAGTGAATACAGGGTATACGAGCAGTACTTC. It codes for CAWSEYRVYEQYF.

The J gene is TRBJ2-5, the V gene TRBV5-1, with 10 bases matching TRBD1. Trimming cost V 4 bases and J 4 bases; bases outside gene matches: 13. Germline V gives CDR1 SGHRS, CDR2 YFSETQ. The CDR3 is made up of 17 amino acids. The DNA for the CDR3 is TGCGCCAGCAGCGTTTCGACAGGGGGCGCTTCTTTAGAGACCCAGTACTTC. Its protein is CASSVSTGGASLETQYF.

The chain has TRBV19 and TRBJ1-4; D not certain. The V end was cut by 3 bases, the J end by 5 bases, with 10 bases between. The CDR3 totals 14 residues. Germline V lookup: CDR1 LNHDA, CDR2 SQIVND (reference sequence). In nucleotides, the CDR3 is TGTGCCAGTAGTATCGGAGGGCCAAATGAAAAACTGTTTTTT. Amino acids: CASSIGGPNEKLFF.

The J gene is TRBJ1-5, the V gene TRBV4-1, with D possibly being TRBD1 (6 bases). The CDR3 is 14 amino acids. V was clipped by 6 bases and J by 6 bases, with 15 bases between them. Germline V gene data show CDR1 as MGHRA and CDR2 as YSYEKL. CDR3 protein: CASRQQGRGQPQHF. CDR3 nucleotide sequence: TGCGCCAGCAGACAACAGGGACGTGGTCAGCCCCAGCATTTT.

This clone was detected once. This chain uses TRBV27 with TRBJ2-6, with TRBD1 matching over 7 bases. CDR1 is MNHEY, CDR2 SMNVEV, per germline (reference sequence). The CDR3 has 16 amino acids. V dropped 4 bases and J dropped 4; count of bases not matched to a gene: 7. CDR3 in DNA: TGTGCCAGCAGTTCGTACAGGGGTATGGGGGCCAACGTCCTGACTTTC. It translates to CASSSYRGMGANVLTF.

This clone has a handful of counts. The chain couples TRBV5-4 to TRBJ1-4, with D maybe TRBD1 (5 bases). CDR1 SGHNT and CDR2 YYREEE come from the germline V gene (reference sequence). The CDR3 runs to 15 residues. Trimming took off 1 base at V and 5 bases at J, with 12 bases between the two ends. CDR3 bases: TGTGCCAGCAGCTTGTATGGGACCAACAATGAAAAACTGTTTTTT. It codes for CASSLYGTNNEKLFF.

This clone was detected a few times. The same CDR3 can be traced to other DNA sequences in this sample. V and J are TRBV5-1 and TRBJ2-1; 8 nucleotides match TRBD2. CDR1 and CDR2 from the germline V gene are SGHRS and YFSETQ. The CDR3 sequence is 15 residues long. With 0 bases clipped from V and 4 bases from J, the junction kept 3 bases outside the gene matches. The CDR3 bases are TGCGCCAGCAGCTTGGCTTCTAGCGGGTACAATGAGCAGTTCTTC. Its protein is CASSLASSGYNEQFF.

The chain employs TRBV6-5 and TRBJ2-5, with D unresolved. This CDR3 has 14 amino acids. V lost 6 bases to trimming and J lost 1 base, with 12 bases between them. Germline CDR1 is MNHEY and CDR2 is SVGAGI. The DNA for the CDR3 is TGTGCCAGCAGCTCGGACCGGACCCAAGAGACCCAGTACTTC. It is translated as CASSSDRTQETQYF.

The V call is TRBV2, the J call TRBJ2-3, with TRBD1 matching 8 bases. Germline CDR1 is SNHLY and CDR2 is FYNNEI. This CDR3 comprises 15 residues. The ends lost 8 bases at V and 0 bases at J; junction bases unmatched: 7. CDR3 sequence reads: CASGRGQASTDTQYF. DNA for the CDR3: TGTGCCAGCGGCAGGGGACAGGCCAGCACAGATACGCAGTATTTT. Together with reference TRBV2 and TRBJ2-3, the CDR3 gives the full variable domain: EPEVTQTPSHQVTQMGQEVILRCVPISNHLYFYWYRQILGQKVEFLVSFYNNEISEKSEIFDDQFSVERPDGSNFTLKIRSTKLEDSAMYFCASGRGQASTDTQYFGPGTRLTVL.

This clone appeared a single time. The chain combines TRBV2 with TRBJ2-2, with 10 bases identical to TRBD1. CDR1 is SNHLY, CDR2 FYNNEI, per germline. The V gene end was trimmed by 4 bases and the J gene end by 1 base; junction bases not matched to a gene: 0. The CDR3 spans 15 residues. CDR3 in amino acids: CASSGTGGNTGELFF. CDR3 nucleotide sequence: TGTGCCAGCAGTGGGACAGGGGGGAACACCGGGGAGCTGTTTTTT.

This clone was seen only once. The rearrangement links TRBV4-1 to TRBJ2-3; 7 bases agree with TRBD2. The trim removed 6 bases at V and 2 bases at J, leaving 5 bases unmatched. The CDR3 is 14 amino acids. Germline CDR1 is MGHRA and CDR2 is YSYEKL. The CDR3 DNA follows: TGCGCCAGCAGATCGGGACTACCCACAGATACGCAGTATTTT. It specifies CASRSGLPTDTQYF.

The CDR3 DNA reads as TGTGCCAGCAGCTTGGCCGGGACTAGCGTCTACGAGCAGTACTTC. It specifies CASSLAGTSVYEQYF. V is TRBV5-4 and J is TRBJ2-7; 10 positions agree with TRBD2. After removal of 0 bases from V and 3 bases from J, the junction contained 3 bases not matched to a gene. The CDR3 totals 15 residues. Germline V gene data show CDR1 as SGHNT and CDR2 as YYREEE (reference sequence).

The J gene is TRBJ1-1, the V gene TRBV19, with D possibly matching TRBD1 (6 bases). CDR1 and CDR2 from the germline V gene are LNHDA and SQIVND (reference sequence). The CDR3 totals 16 residues. The V gene lost 1 base and the J gene lost 0 bases, with 12 bases spanning the gap. Here the CDR3 DNA reads TGTGCCAGTAGTATAGTAACAGGGCCCATGAACACTGAAGCTTTCTTT. Residues: CASSIVTGPMNTEAFF.

The chain joins TRBV5-5 to TRBJ2-7; D unclear. Trimming cost V 5 bases and J 6 bases, with 12 bases left between them. Germline-derived CDR1 and CDR2 are SGHKS and YYEKEE (reference sequence). The length of the CDR3 is 12 residues. For the CDR3, the DNA is TGTGCCAGCAGGCTGTACATCGGCGAGCAGTACTTC. Protein product: CASRLYIGEQYF.

A few counts support this clone. This chain uses TRBV14 with TRBJ1-2; a possible D gene is TRBD1 (5 bases). Trimming removed 2 bases from V and 8 bases from J, with 15 bases in between. This CDR3 region has 14 residues. Germline V CDR1 and CDR2: SGHDN, FVKESK. The CDR3 DNA is TGTGCCAGCAGCCAACTCTGGGGCGCGGAAGGCTACACCTTC. It is translated as CASSQLWGAEGYTF.